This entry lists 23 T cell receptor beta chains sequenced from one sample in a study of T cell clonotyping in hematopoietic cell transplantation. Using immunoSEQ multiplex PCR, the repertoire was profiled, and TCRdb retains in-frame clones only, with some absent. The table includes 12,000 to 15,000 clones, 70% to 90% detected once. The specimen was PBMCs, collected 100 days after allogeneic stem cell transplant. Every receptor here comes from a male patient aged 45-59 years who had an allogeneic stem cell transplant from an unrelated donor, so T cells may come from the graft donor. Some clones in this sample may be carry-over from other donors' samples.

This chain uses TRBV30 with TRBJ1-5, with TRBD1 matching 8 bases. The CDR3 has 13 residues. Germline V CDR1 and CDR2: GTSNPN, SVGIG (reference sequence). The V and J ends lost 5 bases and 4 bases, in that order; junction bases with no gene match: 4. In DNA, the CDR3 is TGTGCCTGGCGGACAGGGCTGAATCAGCCCCAGCATTTT. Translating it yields CAWRTGLNQPQHF.

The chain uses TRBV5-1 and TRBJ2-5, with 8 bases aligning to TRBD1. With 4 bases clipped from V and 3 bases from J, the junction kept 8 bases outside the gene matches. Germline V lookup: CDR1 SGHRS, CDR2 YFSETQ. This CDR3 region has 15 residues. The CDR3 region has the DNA TGCGCCAGCAGCCCGCCTGGACAGGGAAAAGAGACCCAGTACTTC. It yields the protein CASSPPGQGKETQYF.

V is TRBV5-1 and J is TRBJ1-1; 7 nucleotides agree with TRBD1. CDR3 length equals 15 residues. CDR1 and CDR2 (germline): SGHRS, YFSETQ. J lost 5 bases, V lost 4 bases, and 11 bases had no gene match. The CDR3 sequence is CASSPQTGVITEAFF. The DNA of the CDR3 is TGCGCCAGCAGCCCACAAACAGGGGTAATTACTGAAGCTTTCTTT.

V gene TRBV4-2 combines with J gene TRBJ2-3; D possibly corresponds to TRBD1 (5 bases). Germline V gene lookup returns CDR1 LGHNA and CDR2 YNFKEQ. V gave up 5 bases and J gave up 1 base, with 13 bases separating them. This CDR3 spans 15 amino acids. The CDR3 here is CASSAGSTGTDTQYF. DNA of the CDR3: TGTGCCAGCAGCGCAGGGTCAACTGGCACAGATACGCAGTATTTT.

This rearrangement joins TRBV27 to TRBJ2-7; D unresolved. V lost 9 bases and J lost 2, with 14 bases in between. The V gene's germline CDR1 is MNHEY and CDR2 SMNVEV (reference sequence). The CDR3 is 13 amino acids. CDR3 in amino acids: CARLTDRAYEQYF. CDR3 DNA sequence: TGTGCCAGACTAACAGACCGGGCCTACGAGCAGTACTTC.

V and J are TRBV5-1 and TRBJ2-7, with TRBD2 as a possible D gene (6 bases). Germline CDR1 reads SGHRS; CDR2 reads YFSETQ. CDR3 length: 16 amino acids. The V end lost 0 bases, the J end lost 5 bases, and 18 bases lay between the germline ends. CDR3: CASSLGGNLPGDEQYF. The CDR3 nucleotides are TGCGCCAGCAGCTTGGGCGGGAACCTACCTGGGGACGAGCAGTACTTC.

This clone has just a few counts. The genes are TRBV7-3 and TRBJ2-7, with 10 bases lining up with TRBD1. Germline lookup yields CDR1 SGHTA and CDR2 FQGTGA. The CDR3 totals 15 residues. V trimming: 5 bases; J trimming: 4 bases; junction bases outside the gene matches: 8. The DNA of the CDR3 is TGTGCCAGCAGCCGTGGGACAGGGGAGGGGTACGAGCAGTACTTC. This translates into CASSRGTGEGYEQYF.

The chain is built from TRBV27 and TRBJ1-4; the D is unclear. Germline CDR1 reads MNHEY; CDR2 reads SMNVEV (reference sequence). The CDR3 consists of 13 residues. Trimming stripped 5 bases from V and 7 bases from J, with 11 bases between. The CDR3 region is CASSSRFREKLFF. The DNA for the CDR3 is TGTGCCAGCAGTAGTAGGTTTCGTGAAAAACTGTTTTTT.

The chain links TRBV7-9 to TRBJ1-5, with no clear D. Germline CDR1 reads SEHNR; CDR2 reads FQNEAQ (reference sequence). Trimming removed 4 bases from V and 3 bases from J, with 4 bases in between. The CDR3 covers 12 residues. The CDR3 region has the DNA TGTGCCAGCAGCTCAGACAATCAGCCCCAGCATTTT. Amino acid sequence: CASSSDNQPQHF.

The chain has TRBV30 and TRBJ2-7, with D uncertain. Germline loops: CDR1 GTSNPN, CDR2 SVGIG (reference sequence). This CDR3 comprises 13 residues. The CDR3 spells CSQVDTFSYEQYF. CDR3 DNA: TGTTCCCAAGTCGACACGTTCTCCTACGAGCAGTACTTC.

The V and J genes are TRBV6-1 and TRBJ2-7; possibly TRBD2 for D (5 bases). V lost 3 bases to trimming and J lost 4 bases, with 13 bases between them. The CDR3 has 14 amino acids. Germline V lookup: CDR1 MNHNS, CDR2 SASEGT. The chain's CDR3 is CASSEERSYYEQYF. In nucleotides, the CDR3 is TGTGCCAGCAGTGAGGAGCGGAGCTATTACGAGCAGTACTTC.

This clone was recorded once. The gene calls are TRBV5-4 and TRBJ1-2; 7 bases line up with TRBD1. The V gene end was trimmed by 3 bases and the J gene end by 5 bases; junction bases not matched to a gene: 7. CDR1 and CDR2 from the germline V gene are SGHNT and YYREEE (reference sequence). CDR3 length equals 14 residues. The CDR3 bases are TGTGCCAGCAGCTATGACGGGACAGAGTATGGCTACACCTTC. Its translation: CASSYDGTEYGYTF. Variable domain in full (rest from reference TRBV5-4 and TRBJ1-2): ETGVTQSPTHLIKTRGQQVTLRCSSQSGHNTVSWYQQALGQGPQFIFQYYREEENGRGNFPPRFSGLQFPNYSSELNVNALELDDSALYLCASSYDGTEYGYTFGSGTRLTVV.

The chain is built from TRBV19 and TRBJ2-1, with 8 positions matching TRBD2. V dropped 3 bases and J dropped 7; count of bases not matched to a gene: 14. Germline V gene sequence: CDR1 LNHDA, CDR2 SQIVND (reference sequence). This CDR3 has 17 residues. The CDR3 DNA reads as TGTGCCAGTAGTATCGCTCTGTATCTAGCGGGTATGAATGAGCAGTTCTTC. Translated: CASSIALYLAGMNEQFF.

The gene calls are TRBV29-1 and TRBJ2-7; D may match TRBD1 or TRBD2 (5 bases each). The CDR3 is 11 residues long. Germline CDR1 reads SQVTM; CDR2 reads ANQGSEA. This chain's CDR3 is CSGARAYEQYF. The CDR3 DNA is TGCAGTGGGGCGCGGGCCTACGAGCAGTACTTC.

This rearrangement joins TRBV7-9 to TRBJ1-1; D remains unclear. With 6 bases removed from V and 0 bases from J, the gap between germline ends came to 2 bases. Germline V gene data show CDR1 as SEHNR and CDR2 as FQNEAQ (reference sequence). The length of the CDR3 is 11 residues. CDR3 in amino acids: CASRLNTEAFF. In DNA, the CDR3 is TGTGCCAGCAGATTGAACACTGAAGCTTTCTTT.

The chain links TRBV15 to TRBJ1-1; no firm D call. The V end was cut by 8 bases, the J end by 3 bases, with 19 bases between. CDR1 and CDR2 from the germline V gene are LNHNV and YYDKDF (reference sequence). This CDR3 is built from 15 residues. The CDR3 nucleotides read TGTGCCACCCTCCCGGGCATCTCGGGGTACACTGAAGCTTTCTTT. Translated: CATLPGISGYTEAFF.

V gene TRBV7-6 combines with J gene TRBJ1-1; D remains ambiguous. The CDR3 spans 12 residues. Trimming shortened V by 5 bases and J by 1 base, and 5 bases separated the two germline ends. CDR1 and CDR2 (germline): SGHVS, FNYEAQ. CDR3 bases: TGTGCCAGCAGCCCACAGAACACTGAAGCTTTCTTT. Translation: CASSPQNTEAFF.

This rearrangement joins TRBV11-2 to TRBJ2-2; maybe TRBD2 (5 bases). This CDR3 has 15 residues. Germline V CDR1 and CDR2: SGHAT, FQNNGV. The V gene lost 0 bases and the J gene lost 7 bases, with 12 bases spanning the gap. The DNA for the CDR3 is TGTGCCAGCAGCTTAGATAGCGCGGTTCTCGGGGAGCTGTTTTTT. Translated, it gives CASSLDSAVLGELFF.

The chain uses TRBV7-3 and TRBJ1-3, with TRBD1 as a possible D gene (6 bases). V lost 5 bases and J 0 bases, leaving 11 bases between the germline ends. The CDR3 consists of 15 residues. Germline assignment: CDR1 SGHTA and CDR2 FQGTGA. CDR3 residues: CASSPEGGSGNTIYF. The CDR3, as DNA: TGTGCCAGCAGCCCCGAGGGGGGCTCTGGAAACACCATATATTTT. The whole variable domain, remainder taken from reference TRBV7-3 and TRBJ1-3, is GAGVSQTPSNKVTEKGKYVELRCDPISGHTALYWYRQSLGQGPEFLIYFQGTGAADDSGLPNDRFFAVRPEGSVSTLKIQRTERGDSAVYLCASSPEGGSGNTIYFGEGSWLTVV.

DNA for the CDR3: TGTGCCAGCAGCATACTGAACTCTGGAAACACCATATATTTT. This codes for CASSILNSGNTIYF. The genes are TRBV5-6 and TRBJ1-3; D ambiguous. Between the trimmed V and J ends, which lost 4 bases and 0 bases, there was a span of 8 bases. CDR1 is SGHDT and CDR2 is YYEEEE in the germline V gene. This CDR3 region has 14 residues.

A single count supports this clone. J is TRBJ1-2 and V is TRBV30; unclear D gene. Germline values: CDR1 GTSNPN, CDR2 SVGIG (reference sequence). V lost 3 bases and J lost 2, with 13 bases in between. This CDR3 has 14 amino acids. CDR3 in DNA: TGTGCCTGGAGATTGGAAACTATAAACTATGGCTACACCTTC. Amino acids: CAWRLETINYGYTF. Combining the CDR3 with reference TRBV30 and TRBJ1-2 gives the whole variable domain SQTIHQWPATLVQPVGSPLSLECTVEGTSNPNLYWYRQAAGRGLQLLFYSVGIGQISSEVPQNLSASRPQDRQFILSSKKLLLSDSGFYLCAWRLETINYGYTFGSGTRLTVV.

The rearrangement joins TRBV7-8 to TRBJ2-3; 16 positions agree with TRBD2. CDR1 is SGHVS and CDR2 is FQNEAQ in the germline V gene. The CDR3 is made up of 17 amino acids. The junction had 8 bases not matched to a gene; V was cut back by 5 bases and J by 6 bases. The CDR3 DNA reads TGTGCCAGCAGCGAAGCCGGGACTAGCGGGAGGGGGGATACGCAGTATTTT. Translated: CASSEAGTSGRGDTQYF.

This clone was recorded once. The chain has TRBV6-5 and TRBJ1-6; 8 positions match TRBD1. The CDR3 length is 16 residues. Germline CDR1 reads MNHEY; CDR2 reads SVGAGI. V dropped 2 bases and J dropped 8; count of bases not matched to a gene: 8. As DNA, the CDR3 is TGTGCCAGCAGTTACAGTCCAGGGGGCAGGGATTCACCCCTCCACTTT. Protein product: CASSYSPGGRDSPLHF.